These T cell receptor beta chains were read from a single sample in a study of liver allograft versus peripheral blood T cells. From the reads, TCRdb called clonotypes with MiXCR, one entry per CDR3 protein. The data contain about 13,000 distinct CDR3 sequences, about 18% of them singletons. The receptor source for this set is a human patient who had a liver transplant. Some T cells could come from the graft donor. Both conserved end residues are part of each CDR3. The order of the fields is V gene, D gene, J gene, clone size, CDR3 DNA, CDR3 protein. A D gene is named only where the DNA matches it firmly. Clone size is given for some rows only: seen once, a few or many times, or a class if the clone is expanded.

TRBV6-5	TRBD1	TRBJ1-5	many	TGTGCCAGCACCGGGGCGGGACAGGGGAGAAATCAGCCCCAGCATTTT	CASTGAGQGRNQPQHF
TRBV6-5	TRBD1	TRBJ2-7	medium-sized	TGTGCCACCAGGGGGCTATCCTACGAGCAGTACTTC	CATRGLSYEQYF
TRBV6-2/TRBV6-3	TRBD2	TRBJ2-3	many	TGTGCCAGCCTGGACGGGAGGGTAGCAGATACGCAGTATTTT	CASLDGRVADTQYF
TRBV30	TRBD1	TRBJ2-2	few	TGTGCCTGGAGAACCCCGGACAGGGACACCGGGGAGCTGTTTTTT	CAWRTPDRDTGELFF
TRBV20-1	TRBD1	TRBJ2-7	few	TGCAGTGCTAGGGATTACAGGGGCGAGCAGTACTTC	CSARDYRGEQYF
TRBV20-1	TRBD1	TRBJ1-6	.	TGCAGTGCTAGGGAGGGGACAGGGCTGGATAATTCACCCCTCCACTTT	CSAREGTGLDNSPLHF
TRBV6-1	TRBD2	TRBJ2-7	many	TGTGCCAGCAGTGAATACGGCCAGCGGGAGCCCGTAGAGCAGTACTTC	CASSEYGQREPVEQYF
TRBV6-5	.	TRBJ2-7	few	TGTGCCAGCAGTTACTCGGGAGGCCAAAATATCTCGAGCTCCTACGAGCAGTACTTC	CASSYSGGQNISSSYEQYF
TRBV5-6	TRBD2	TRBJ2-7	medium-sized	TGTGCCAGCAGCTTGGGACTAGCGGGAGGCCATTATTCCTACGAGCAGTACTTC	CASSLGLAGGHYSYEQYF
TRBV27	.	TRBJ2-2	.	TGTGCCAGCAGTTTAAGAGGAAGAGACACCGGGGAGCTGTTTTTT	CASSLRGRDTGELFF
TRBV20-1	.	TRBJ2-2	.	TGCAGTGCTAGAGATACGAACGGGGAGCTGTTTTTT	CSARDTNGELFF
TRBV25-1	.	TRBJ2-3	.	TGTGCCAGCGGGACCGACCTTGGGACAGATACGCAGTATTTT	CASGTDLGTDTQYF
TRBV5-4	.	TRBJ2-1	.	TGTGCCAGCAGCTTGGGGGGAGGTGAGCAGTTCTTC	CASSLGGGEQFF
TRBV18	.	TRBJ1-4	.	TGTGCCAGCTCACCGAACGGACCGGGAGCCCAGGAAAAACTGTTTTTT	CASSPNGPGAQEKLFF
TRBV11-2	.	TRBJ1-1	few	TGTGCCAGCAGCTTTTTCGGCACTGAAGCTTTCTTT	CASSFFGTEAFF